This TCR beta chain was sequenced during a study of neoadjuvant anti-PD-1 for oral cavity cancer. Study-level background: Before surgery, most patients got three to four biweekly 3 mg/kg nivolumab doses. Findings and caveats of the study: Post-treatment tumors with larger preexisting clones showed more shrinkage. Each response group had just a few patients in TCR analyses.

The CDR3 has 15 amino acids. V was shortened by 0 bases and J by 2 bases, with 10 bases between the two germline ends. The germline V gene has CDR1 LGHNA and CDR2 YNFKEQ. This clone appeared a few times. Its cognate antigen is unknown. TCRdb's copy holds only in-frame clones and misses some; the assay was immunoSEQ multiplex PCR. The sample holds about 5,700 clones, almost 60% seen once. These newly diagnosed stage II-IVA oral cavity squamous cell carcinoma patients had no prior systemic or radiation treatment. Sequencing used tumor tissue, obtained before nivolumab (anti-PD-1) treatment. The TCR comes from a person aged 40 to 85 with oral cavity squamous cell carcinoma. The chain employs TRBV4-2 and TRBJ1-2, with D possibly TRBD1 on 6 matching bases. In DNA form, the CDR3 reads TGTGCCAGCAGCCAAGATCTTCAGGGGAACTATGGCTACACCTTC. Translation gives CASSQDLQGNYGYTF.